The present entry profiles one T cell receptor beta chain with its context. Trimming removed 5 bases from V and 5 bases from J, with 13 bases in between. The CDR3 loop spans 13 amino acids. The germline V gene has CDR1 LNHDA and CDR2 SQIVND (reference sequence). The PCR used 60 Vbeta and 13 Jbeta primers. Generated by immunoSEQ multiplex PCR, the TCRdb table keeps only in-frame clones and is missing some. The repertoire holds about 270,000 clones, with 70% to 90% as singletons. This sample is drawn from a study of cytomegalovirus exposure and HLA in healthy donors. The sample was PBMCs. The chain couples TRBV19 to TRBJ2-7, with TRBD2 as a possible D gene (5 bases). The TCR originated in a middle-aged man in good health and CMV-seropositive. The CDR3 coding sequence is TGTGCCAGTAGTCTTGCGACCGGGAACGAGCAGTACTTC. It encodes CASSLATGNEQYF.